This T cell receptor (beta chain) was captured by sequencing in a study of blood T cell repertoires in COVID-19. Study details: The analysed material was cDNA or gDNA that came from T cells, B-cell-depleted T cells, or PBMCs.

The repertoire was sequenced with immunoSEQ multiplex PCR; TCRdb's copy has only in-frame clones and lacks some. Of approximately 270,000 clones listed, about 89% were seen once; the top ten hold under 0.95%. The CDR3 covers 15 residues. V gave up 4 bases and J gave up 3 bases, with 13 bases separating them. Germline assignment: CDR1 SGHNT and CDR2 YYREEE (reference sequence). The specimen sequenced was peripheral blood. The chain links TRBV5-4 to TRBJ1-4, with a weak D call TRBD1 (6 bases). The receptor comes from a man aged 25 to 40 with acute or convalescent COVID-19. CDR3: CASSGGGLANEKLFF. The CDR3 DNA follows: TGTGCCAGCAGCGGGGGCGGGTTAGCTAATGAAAAACTGTTTTTT.